These T cell receptor beta chains were read from a single sample in a study of blood T cell repertoires in COVID-19. The repertoire was sequenced with immunoSEQ multiplex PCR; TCRdb's copy has only in-frame clones and lacks some. The sample has approximately 220,000 clones; approximately 80% are singletons. The sequenced material came from peripheral blood. The receptors were gathered from a woman in her 70s with acute or convalescent COVID-19. Both conserved end residues are trimmed from each CDR3. Clone size is stated in some rows and not others, as once, few, many or a class when expanded.

CDR3 protein: ASSQPSGDPRGETQY
clone size: NA
V gene: TRBV2
J gene: TRBJ2-5

CDR3 protein: ASSLGLAEHNEQF
clone size: NA
V gene: TRBV27
J gene: TRBJ2-1

CDR3 protein: ATSEAPGQGIYTEAF
clone size: NA
V gene: TRBV15
J gene: TRBJ1-1

CDR3 protein: ASSYRLGLYNEQF
clone size: NA
V gene: TRBV6-2/TRBV6-3
J gene: TRBJ2-1

CDR3 protein: ASSGPGTGRWEQY
clone size: few
V gene: TRBV28
J gene: TRBJ2-7

CDR3 protein: ASSQEVTPRKATNEKLF
clone size: few
V gene: TRBV4-1
J gene: TRBJ1-4

CDR3 protein: ASSPRQGNSPLH
clone size: NA
V gene: TRBV5-1
J gene: TRBJ1-6

CDR3 protein: ASSYWGQSTDTQY
clone size: NA
V gene: TRBV6-2/TRBV6-3
J gene: TRBJ2-3

CDR3 protein: ASSPRGLGNTEAF
clone size: NA
V gene: TRBV7-2
J gene: TRBJ1-1

CDR3 protein: ASSRPHPSKRGRAYEQY
clone size: NA
V gene: TRBV28
J gene: TRBJ2-7